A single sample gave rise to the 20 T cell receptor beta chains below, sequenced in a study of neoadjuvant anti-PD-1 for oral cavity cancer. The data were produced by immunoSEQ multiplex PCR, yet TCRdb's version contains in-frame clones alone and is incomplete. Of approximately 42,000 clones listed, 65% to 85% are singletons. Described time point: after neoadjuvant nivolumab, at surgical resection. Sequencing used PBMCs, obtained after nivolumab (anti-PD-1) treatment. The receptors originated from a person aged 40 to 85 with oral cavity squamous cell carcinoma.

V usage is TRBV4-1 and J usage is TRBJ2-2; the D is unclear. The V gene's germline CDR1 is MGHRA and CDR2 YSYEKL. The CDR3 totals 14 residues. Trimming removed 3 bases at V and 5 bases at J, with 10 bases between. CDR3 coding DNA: TGCGCCAGCAGCCAGATCCTGGGAACCGGGGAGCTGTTTTTT. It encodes CASSQILGTGELFF.

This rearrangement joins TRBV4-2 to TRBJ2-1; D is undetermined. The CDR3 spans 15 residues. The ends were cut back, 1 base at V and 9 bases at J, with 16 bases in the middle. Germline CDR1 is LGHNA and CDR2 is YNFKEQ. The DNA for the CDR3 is TGTGCCAGCAGCCAAGTACTTGCTGCCCTAATTGAGCAGTTCTTC. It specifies CASSQVLAALIEQFF.

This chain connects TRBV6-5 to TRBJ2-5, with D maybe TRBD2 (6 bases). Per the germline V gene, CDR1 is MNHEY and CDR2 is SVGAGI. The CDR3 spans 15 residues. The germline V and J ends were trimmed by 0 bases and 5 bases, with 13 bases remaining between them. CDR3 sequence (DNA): TGTGCCAGCAGTTACTCAGGGACTCCGGACGAGACCCAGTACTTC. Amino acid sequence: CASSYSGTPDETQYF.

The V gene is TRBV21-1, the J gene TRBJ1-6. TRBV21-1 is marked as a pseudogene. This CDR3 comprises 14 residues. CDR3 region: CATPCGGYNSPLHF. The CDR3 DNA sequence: TGTGCCACCCCTTGCGGGGGCTATAATTCACCCCTCCACTTT.

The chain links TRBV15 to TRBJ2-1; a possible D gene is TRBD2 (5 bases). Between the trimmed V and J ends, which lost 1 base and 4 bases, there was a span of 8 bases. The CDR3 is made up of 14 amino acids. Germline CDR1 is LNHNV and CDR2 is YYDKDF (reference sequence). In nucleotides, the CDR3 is TGTGCCACCAGCAGAGTAAGAGGGTACAATGAGCAGTTCTTC. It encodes CATSRVRGYNEQFF.

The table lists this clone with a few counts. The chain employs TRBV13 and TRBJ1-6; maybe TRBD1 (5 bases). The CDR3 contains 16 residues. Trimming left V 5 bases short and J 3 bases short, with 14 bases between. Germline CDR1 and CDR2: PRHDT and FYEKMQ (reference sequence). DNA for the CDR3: TGTGCCAGCAGCCCGGAAAGAGACAGCTATAATTCACCCCTCCACTTT. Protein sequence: CASSPERDSYNSPLHF.

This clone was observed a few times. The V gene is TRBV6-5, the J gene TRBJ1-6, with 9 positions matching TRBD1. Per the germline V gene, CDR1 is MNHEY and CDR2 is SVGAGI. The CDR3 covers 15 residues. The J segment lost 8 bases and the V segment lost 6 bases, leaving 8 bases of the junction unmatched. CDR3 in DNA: TGTGCCAGCAGCACCTCGGGACAGGGTTATTCACCCCTCCACTTT. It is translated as CASSTSGQGYSPLHF.

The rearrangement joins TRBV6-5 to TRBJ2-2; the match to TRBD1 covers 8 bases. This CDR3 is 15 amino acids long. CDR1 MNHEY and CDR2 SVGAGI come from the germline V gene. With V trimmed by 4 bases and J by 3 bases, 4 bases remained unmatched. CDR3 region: CASSLTGDHTGELFF. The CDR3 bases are TGTGCCAGCAGTTTGACAGGGGATCACACCGGGGAGCTGTTTTTT.

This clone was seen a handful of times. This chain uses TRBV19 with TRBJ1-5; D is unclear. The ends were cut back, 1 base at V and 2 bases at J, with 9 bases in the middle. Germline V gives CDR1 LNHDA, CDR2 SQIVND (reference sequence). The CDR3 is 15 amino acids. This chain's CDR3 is CASSIGLGGNQPQHF. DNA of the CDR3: TGTGCCAGTAGTATAGGTTTGGGAGGCAATCAGCCCCAGCATTTT.

The CDR3 protein is CASSLSRRGLAGVEQFF. The DNA of the CDR3 is TGTGCCAGCAGTTTATCTCGCAGGGGACTAGCGGGAGTGGAGCAGTTCTTC. The rearrangement joins TRBV27 to TRBJ2-1, with 14 bases that match TRBD2. Germline V gene sequence: CDR1 MNHEY, CDR2 SMNVEV (reference sequence). The ends lost 0 bases at V and 10 bases at J; junction bases unmatched: 8. The CDR3 sequence is 17 residues long.

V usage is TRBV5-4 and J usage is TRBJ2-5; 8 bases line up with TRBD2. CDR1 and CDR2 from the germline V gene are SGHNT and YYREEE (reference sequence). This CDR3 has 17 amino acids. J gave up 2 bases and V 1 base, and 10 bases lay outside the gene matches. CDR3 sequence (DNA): TGTGCCAGCAGCTTGAAAGCGGGGCCGGGAGGGCAAGAGACCCAGTACTTC. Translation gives CASSLKAGPGGQETQYF.

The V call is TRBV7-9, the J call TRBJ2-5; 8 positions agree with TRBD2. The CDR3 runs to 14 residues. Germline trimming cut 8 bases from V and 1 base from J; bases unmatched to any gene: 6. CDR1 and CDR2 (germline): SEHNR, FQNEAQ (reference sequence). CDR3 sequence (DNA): TGTGCCAGCCCCCCGGGGGGGATCCAAGAGACCCAGTACTTC. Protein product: CASPPGGIQETQYF.

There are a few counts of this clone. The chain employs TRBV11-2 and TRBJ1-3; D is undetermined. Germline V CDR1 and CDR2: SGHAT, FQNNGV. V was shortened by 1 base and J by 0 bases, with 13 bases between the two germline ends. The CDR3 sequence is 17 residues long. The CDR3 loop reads CASSLAASVFSGNTIYF. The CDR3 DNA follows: TGTGCCAGCAGCTTAGCGGCCTCTGTATTCTCTGGAAACACCATATATTTT.

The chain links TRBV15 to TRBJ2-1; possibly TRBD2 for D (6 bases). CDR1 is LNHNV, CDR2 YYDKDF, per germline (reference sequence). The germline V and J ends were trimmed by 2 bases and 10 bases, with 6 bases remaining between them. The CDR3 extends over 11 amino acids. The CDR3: CATSRLAEQFF. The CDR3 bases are TGTGCCACCAGCAGACTAGCGGAGCAGTTCTTC.

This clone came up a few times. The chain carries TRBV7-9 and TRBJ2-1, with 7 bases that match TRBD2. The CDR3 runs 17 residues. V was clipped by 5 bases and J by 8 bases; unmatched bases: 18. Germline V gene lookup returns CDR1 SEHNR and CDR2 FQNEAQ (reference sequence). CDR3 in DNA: TGTGCCAGCAGCCCCCTGGGGCTTATGGGAGGGATCGATGAGCAGTTCTTC. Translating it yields CASSPLGLMGGIDEQFF.

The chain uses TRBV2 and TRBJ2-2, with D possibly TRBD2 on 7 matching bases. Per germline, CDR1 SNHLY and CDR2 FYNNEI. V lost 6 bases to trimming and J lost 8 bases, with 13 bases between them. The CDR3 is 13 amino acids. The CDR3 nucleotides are TGTGCCAGCAGCCAGGGGAGGGGTGGGGAGCTGTTTTTT. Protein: CASSQGRGGELFF.

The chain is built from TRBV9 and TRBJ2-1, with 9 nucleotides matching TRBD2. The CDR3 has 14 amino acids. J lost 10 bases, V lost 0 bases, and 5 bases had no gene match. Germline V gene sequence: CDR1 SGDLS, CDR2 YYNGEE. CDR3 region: CASSVVLTSGEQFF. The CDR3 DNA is TGTGCCAGCAGCGTAGTGTTGACTAGCGGAGAGCAGTTCTTC.

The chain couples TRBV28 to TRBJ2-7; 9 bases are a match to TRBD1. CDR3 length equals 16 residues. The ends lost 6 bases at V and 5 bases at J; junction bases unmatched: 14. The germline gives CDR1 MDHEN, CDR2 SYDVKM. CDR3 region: CASRLSSGTGLNEQYF. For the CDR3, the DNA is TGTGCCAGCAGGCTATCTTCCGGGACAGGGTTAAACGAGCAGTACTTC.

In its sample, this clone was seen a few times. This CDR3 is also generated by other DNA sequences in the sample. CDR3 sequence reads: CASSLVGQPQHF. The DNA of the CDR3 is TGTGCCAGCAGCTTAGTTGGGCAGCCCCAGCATTTT. V usage is TRBV11-2 and J usage is TRBJ1-5; D call uncertain. From germline, CDR1 is SGHAT and CDR2 FQNNGV. This CDR3 has 12 amino acids. With 1 base removed from V and 7 bases from J, the gap between germline ends came to 5 bases.

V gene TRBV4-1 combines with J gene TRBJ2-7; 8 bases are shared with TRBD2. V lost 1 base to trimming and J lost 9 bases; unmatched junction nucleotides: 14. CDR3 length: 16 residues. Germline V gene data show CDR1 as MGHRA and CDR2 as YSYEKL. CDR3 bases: TGCGCCAGCAGCCAAGTCGTGTTAGCGGGGAGAGAAGGGCAGTACTTC. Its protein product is CASSQVVLAGREGQYF.